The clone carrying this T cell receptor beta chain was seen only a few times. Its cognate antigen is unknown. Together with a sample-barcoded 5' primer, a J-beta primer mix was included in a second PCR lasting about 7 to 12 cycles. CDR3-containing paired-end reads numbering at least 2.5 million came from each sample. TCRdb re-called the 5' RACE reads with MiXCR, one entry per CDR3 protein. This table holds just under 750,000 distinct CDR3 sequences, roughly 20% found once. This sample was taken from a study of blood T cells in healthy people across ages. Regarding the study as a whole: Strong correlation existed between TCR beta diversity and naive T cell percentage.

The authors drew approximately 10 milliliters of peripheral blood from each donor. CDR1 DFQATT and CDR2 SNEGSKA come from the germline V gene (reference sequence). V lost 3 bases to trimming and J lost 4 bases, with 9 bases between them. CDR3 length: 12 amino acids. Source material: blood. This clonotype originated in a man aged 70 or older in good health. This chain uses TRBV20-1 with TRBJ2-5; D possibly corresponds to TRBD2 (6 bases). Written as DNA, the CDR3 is TGCAGTGCTAGCGTGGGAGGAGAGACCCAGTACTTC. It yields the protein CSASVGGETQYF.